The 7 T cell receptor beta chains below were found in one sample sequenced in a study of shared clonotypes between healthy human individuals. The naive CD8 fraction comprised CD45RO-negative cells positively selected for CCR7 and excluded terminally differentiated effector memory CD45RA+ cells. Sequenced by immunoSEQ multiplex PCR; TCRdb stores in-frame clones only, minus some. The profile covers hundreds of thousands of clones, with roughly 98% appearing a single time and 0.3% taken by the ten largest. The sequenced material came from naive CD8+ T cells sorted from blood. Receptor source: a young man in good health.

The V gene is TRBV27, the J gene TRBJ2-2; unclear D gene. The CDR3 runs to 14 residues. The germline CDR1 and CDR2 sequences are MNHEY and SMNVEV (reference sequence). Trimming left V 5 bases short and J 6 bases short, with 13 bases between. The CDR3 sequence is CASSTTFGPGELFF. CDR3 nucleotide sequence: TGTGCCAGCAGTACTACATTCGGGCCCGGGGAGCTGTTTTTT.

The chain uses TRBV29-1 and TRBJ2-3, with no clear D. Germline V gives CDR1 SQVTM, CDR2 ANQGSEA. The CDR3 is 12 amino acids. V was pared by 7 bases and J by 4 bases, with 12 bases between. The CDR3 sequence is CSGERRADTQYF. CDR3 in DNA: TGCAGCGGCGAAAGGCGAGCAGATACGCAGTATTTT.

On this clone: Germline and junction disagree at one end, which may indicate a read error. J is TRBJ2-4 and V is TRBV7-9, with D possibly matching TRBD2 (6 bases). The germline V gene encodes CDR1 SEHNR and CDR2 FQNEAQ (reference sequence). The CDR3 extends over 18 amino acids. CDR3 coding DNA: TGTGCCAGCAGCCGGGAGAAGACCGGGGGTATTAACAAATACATTCAGTACTTC. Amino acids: CASSREKTGGINKYIQYF.

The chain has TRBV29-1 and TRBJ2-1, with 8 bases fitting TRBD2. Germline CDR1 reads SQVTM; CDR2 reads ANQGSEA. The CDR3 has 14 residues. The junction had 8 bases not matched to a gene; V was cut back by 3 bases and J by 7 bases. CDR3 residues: CSVDGTSGWNEQFF. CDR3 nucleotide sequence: TGCAGCGTTGATGGCACTAGCGGATGGAATGAGCAGTTCTTC.

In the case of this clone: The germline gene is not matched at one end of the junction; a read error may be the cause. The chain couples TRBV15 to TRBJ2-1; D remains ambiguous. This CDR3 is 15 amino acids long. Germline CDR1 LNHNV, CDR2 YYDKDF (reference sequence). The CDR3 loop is CATSGEDDSYNEQFF. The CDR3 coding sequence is TGTGCCACCAGCGGAGAGGACGACTCCTACAATGAGCAGTTCTTC. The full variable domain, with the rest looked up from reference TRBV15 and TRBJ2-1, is DAMVIQNPRYQVTQFGKPVTLSCSQTLNHNVMYWYQQKSSQAPKLLFHYYDKDFNNEADTPDNFQSRRPNTSFCFLDIRSPGLGDTAMYLCATSGEDDSYNEQFFGPGTRLTVL.

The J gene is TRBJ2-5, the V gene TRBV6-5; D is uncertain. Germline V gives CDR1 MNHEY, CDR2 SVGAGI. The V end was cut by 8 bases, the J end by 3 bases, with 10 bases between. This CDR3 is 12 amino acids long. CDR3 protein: CASASVEETQYF. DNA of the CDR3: TGTGCCAGCGCGAGCGTAGAAGAGACCCAGTACTTC.

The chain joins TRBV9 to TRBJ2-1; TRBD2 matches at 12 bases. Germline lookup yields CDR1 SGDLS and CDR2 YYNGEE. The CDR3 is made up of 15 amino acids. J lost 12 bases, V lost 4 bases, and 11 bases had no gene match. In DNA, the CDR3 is TGTGCCAGCAGCCCCACCCAGACTAGCGGGAGTGCGCAGTTCTTC. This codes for CASSPTQTSGSAQFF. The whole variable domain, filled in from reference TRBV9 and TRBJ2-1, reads DSGVTQTPKHLITATGQRVTLRCSPRSGDLSVYWYQQSLDQGLQFLIQYYNGEERAKGNILERFSAQQFPDLHSELNLSSLELGDSALYFCASSPTQTSGSAQFFGPGTRLTVL.